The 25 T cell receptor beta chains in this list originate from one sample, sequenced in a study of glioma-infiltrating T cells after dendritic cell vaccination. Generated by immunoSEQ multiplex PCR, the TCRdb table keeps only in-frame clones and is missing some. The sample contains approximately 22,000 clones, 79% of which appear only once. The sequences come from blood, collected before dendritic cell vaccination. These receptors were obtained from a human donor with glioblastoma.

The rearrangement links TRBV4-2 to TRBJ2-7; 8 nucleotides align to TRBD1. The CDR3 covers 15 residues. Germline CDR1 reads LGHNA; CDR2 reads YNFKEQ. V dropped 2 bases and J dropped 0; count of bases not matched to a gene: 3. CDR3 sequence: CASSQRTGSSYEQYF. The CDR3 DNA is TGTGCCAGCAGCCAACGGACAGGGAGCTCCTACGAGCAGTACTTC.

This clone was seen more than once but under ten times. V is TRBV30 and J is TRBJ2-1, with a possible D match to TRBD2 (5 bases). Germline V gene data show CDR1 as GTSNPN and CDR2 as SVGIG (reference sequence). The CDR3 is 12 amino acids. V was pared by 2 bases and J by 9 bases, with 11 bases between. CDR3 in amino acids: CAWSPGTSEQFF. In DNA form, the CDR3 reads TGTGCCTGGAGTCCGGGTACTAGTGAGCAGTTCTTC.

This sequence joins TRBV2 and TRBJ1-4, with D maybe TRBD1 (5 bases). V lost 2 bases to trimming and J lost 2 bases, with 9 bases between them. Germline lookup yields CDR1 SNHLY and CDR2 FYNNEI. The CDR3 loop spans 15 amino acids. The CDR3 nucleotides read TGTGCCAGCAGTGAAATTGGGGGGACTAATGAAAAACTGTTTTTT. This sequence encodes CASSEIGGTNEKLFF.

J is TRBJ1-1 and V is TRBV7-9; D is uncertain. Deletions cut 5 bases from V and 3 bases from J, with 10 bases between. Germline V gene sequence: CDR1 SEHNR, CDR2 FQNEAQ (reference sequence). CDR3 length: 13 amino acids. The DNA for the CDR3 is TGTGCCAGCAGCAGTCAACCAGACACTGAAGCTTTCTTT. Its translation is CASSSQPDTEAFF.

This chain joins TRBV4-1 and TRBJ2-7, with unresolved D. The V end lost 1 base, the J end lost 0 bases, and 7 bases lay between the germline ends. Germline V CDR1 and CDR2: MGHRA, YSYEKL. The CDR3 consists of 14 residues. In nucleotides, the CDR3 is TGCGCCAGCAGCCAAGGCCAGATCTCCTACGAGCAGTACTTC. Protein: CASSQGQISYEQYF.

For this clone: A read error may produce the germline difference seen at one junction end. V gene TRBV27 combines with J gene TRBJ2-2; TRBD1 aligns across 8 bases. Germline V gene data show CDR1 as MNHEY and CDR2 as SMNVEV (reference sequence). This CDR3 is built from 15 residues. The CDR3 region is CATSLMVQGGGELFF. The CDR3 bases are TGTGCCACCAGTTTAATGGTACAGGGGGGCGGGGAGCTGTTTTTT.

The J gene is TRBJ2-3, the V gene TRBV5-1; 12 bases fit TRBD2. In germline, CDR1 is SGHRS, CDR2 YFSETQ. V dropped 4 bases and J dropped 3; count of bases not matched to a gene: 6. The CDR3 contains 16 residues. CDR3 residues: CASSRTGTSGTDTQYF. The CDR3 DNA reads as TGCGCCAGCAGCCGTACCGGGACTAGCGGGACAGATACGCAGTATTTT.

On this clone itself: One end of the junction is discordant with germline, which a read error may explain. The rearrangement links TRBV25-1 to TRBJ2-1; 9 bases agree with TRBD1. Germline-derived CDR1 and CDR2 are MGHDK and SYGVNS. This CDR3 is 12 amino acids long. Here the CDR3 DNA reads TGTGCCAGCAGTGAATCGGGGACAGGGCTCCTCTTC. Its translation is CASSESGTGLLF.

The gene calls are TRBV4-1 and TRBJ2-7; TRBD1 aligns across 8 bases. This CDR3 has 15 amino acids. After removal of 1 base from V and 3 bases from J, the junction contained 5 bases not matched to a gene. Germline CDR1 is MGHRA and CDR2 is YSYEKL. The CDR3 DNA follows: TGCGCCAGCAGCCAAGCTGACAGGGGAATCTACGAGCAGTACTTC. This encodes CASSQADRGIYEQYF.

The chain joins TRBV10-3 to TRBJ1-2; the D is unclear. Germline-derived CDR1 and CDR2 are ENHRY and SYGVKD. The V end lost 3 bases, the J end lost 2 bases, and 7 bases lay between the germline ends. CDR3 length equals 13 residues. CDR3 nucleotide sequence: TGTGCCATCAGTGATGGGAGAAACTATGGCTACACCTTC. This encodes CAISDGRNYGYTF.

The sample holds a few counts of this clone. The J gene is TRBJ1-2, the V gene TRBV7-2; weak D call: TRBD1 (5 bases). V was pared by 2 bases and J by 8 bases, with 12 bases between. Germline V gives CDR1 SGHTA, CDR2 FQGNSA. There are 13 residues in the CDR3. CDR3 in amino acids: CASSLQGVGGYTF. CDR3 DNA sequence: TGTGCCAGCAGCTTACAGGGCGTTGGGGGCTACACCTTC. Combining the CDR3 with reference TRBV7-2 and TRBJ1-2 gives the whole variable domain GAGVSQSPSNKVTEKGKDVELRCDPISGHTALYWYRQSLGQGLEFLIYFQGNSAPDKSGLPSDRFSAERTGGSVSTLTIQRTQQEDSAVYLCASSLQGVGGYTFGSGTRLTVV.

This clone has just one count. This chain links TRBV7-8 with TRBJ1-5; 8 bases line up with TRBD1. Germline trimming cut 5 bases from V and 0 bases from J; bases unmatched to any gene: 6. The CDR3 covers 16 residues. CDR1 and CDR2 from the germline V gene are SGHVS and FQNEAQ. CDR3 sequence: CASSPWTGNSNQPQHF. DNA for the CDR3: TGTGCCAGCAGCCCCTGGACAGGGAATAGCAATCAGCCCCAGCATTTT. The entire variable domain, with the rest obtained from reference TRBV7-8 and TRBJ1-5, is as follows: GAGVSQSPRYKVAKRGQDVALRCDPISGHVSLFWYQQALGQGPEFLTYFQNEAQLDKSGLPSDRFFAERPEGSVSTLKIQRTQQEDSAVYLCASSPWTGNSNQPQHFGDGTRLSIL.

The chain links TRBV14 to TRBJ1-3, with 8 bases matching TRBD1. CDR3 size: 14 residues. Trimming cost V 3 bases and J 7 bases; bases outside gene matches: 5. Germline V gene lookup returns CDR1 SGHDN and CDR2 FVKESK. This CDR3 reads CASSHWTGPNTIYF. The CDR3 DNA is TGTGCCAGCAGCCATTGGACAGGGCCCAACACCATATATTTT.

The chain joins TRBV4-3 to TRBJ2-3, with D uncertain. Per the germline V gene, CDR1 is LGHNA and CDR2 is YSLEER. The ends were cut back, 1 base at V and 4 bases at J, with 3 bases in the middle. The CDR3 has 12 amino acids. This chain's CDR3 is CASSQVADTQYF. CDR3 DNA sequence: TGCGCCAGCAGCCAAGTCGCAGATACGCAGTATTTT.

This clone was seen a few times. The CDR3 sequence: CASSAHSGNQYEQYF. CDR3 nucleotides: TGTGCCAGCAGCGCCCATAGCGGGAACCAGTACGAGCAGTACTTC. The V call is TRBV9, the J call TRBJ2-7; TRBD2 agrees at 8 bases. The CDR3 runs to 15 residues. Germline V CDR1 and CDR2: SGDLS, YYNGEE. Trimming removed 3 bases from V and 4 bases from J; junction bases left unmatched: 9.

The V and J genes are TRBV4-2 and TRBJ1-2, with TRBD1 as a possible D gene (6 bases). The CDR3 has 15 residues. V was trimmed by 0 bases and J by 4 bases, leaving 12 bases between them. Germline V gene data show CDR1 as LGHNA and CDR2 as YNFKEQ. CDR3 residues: CASSQDSWTVYGYTF. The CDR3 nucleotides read TGTGCCAGCAGCCAAGATTCTTGGACAGTCTATGGCTACACCTTC.

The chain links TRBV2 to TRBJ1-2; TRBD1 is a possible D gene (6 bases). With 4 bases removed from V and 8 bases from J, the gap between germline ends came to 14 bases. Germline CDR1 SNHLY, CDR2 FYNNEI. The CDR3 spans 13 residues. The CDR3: CASSGDTLWGYTF. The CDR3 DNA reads TGTGCCAGCAGTGGGGACACCCTTTGGGGCTACACCTTC.

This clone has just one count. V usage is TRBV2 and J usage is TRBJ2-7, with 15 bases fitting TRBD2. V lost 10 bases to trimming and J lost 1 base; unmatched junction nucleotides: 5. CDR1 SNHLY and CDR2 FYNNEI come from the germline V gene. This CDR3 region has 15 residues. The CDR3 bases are TGTGCCACCAAGGGACTAGCGGGAGGTTCCTACGAGCAGTACTTC. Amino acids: CATKGLAGGSYEQYF. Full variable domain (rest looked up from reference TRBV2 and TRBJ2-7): EPEVTQTPSHQVTQMGQEVILRCVPISNHLYFYWYRQILGQKVEFLVSFYNNEISEKSEIFDDQFSVERPDGSNFTLKIRSTKLEDSAMYFCATKGLAGGSYEQYFGPGTRLTVT.

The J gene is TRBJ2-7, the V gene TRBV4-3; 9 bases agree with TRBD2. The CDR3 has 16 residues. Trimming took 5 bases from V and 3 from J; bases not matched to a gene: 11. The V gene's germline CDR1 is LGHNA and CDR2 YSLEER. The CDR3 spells CASSNGPGGRVYEQYF. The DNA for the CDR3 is TGCGCCAGCAGCAATGGACCAGGCGGGAGGGTCTACGAGCAGTACTTC.

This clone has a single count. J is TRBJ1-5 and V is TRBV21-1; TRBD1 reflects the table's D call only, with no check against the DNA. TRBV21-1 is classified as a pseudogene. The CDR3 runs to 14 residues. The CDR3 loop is CASSNLTGELTQHF. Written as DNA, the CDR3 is TGTGCCAGCAGCAACCTGACAGGGGAACTAACCCAGCATTTT.

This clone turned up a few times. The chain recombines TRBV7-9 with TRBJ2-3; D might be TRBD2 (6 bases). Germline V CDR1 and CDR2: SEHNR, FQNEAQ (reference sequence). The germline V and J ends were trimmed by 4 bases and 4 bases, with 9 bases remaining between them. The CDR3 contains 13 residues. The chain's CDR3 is CASSSSGADTQYF. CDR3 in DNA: TGTGCCAGCAGCTCCTCGGGAGCAGATACGCAGTATTTT.

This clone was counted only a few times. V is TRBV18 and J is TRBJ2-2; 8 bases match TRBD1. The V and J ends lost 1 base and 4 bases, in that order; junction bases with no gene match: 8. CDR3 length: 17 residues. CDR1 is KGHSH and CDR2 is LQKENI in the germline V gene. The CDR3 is CASSPRVAGGSTGELFF. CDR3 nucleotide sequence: TGTGCCAGCTCACCACGGGTCGCAGGGGGCAGCACCGGGGAGCTGTTTTTT.

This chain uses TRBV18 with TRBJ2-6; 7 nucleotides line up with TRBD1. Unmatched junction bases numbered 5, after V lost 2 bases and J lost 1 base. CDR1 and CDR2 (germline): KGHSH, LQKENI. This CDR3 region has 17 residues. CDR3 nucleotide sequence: TGTGCCAGCTCACCAAGACAGGGCGGATCTGGGGCCAACGTCCTGACTTTC. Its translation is CASSPRQGGSGANVLTF.

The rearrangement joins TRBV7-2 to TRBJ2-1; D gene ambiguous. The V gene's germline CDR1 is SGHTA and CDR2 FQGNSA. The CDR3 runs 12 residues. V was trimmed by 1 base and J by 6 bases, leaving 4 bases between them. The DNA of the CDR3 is TGTGCCAGCAGCTTAGTGCGCAATGAGCAGTTCTTC. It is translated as CASSLVRNEQFF.

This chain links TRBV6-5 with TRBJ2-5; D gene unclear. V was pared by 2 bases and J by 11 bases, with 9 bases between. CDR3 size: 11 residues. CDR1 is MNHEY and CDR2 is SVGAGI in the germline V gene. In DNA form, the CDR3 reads TGTGCCAGCAGTTACGAACTGAGGCAGTACTTC. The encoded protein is CASSYELRQYF.